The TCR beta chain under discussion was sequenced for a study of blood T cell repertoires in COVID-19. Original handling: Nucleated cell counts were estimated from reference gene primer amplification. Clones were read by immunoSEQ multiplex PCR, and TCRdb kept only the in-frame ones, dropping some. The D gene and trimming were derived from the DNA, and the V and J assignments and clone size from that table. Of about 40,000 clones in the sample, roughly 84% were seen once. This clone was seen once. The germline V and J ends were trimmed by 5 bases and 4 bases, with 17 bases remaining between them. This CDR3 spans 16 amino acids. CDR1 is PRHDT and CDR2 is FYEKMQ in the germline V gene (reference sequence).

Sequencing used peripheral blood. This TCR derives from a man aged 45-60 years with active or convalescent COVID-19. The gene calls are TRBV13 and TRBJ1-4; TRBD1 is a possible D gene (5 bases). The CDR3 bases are TGTGCCAGCAGCACCCGTGGGGGGTCAGATAATGAAAAACTGTTTTTT. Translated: CASSTRGGSDNEKLFF.